This T cell receptor (beta chain) derives from a study of T-cell reconstitution after alpha-beta-depleted transplantation in children. Findings of the study overall: Surviving recipient T cells and thymic progenitors produced the high day-60 TCRbeta diversity seen in some patients. At around two months after transplant, the alpha-beta T cells were reportedly derived from several hundred expanded clones that came from non-depleted graft cells. Counts and diversity of T cells one year after transplant came mostly from newly produced T cells.

The authors prepared the TCRbeta library with unique molecular identifiers. TCRdb analysed the PCR reads with MiXCR anew, one entry per CDR3 protein. The sample lists approximately 490,000 distinct CDR3 sequences, over 9.5% occurring once. There are many counts of this clonotype. Its specificity is unknown. Sequences were derived from PBMCs, sampled before TCRalphabeta/CD19-depleted stem cell transplant. This TCR came from a child aged 2-9 years with inherited bone marrow failure, due to receive a stem cell transplant.

The CDR3 is CSASNPASRELFF. As DNA, the CDR3 is TGCAGTGCTAGCAATCCCGCTTCGAGGGAACTGTTTTTT. The chain couples TRBV20-1 to TRBJ1-4; no clear D gene. The CDR3 spans 13 residues. V gave up 3 bases and J gave up 12 bases, with 17 bases separating them. Germline CDR1 and CDR2: DFQATT and SNEGSKA (reference sequence).